Listed below are T cell receptor beta chains from one sample, sequenced in a study of T-cell memory formation after mild COVID-19. TCRdb processed the 5' RACE reads anew with MiXCR; each CDR3 protein has one entry. The repertoire consists of a few hundred thousand distinct CDR3 sequences, with roughly 22% occurring once and the leading ten covering around 7.7%. The sequencing input was PBMCs or a T cell subset sorted from them (not recorded which). The receptors originated from an adult woman who had mild COVID-19 (a few samples of this study predate the infection). Cell type and time point are not known. CDR3s include the opening cysteine and the closing phenylalanine or tryptophan. The size entry is marked missing in some rows and otherwise reads once, few, many or a size class.

size: NA
V: TRBV7-8
CDR3: CASSLPGHGGNTEAFF

size: few
V: TRBV6-6
CDR3: CASSYYRGRGGTDTQYF

size: few
V: TRBV18
CDR3: CASSLPRGNSGANVLTF

size: NA
V: TRBV12-3/TRBV12-4
CDR3: CASRTGGAGQPQHF

size: few
V: TRBV9
CDR3: CASSVETGGDYEQYF

size: NA
V: TRBV5-1
CDR3: CASTGTSGGMGTDTQYF

size: many
V: TRBV11-3
CDR3: CASSSRQNTEAFF

size: NA
V: TRBV19
CDR3: CASSKFAPSYNEQFF

size: once
V: TRBV18
CDR3: CASSRPWTDGHQPQHF

size: once
V: TRBV6-6
CDR3: CASWTSGSRANVLTF

size: many
V: TRBV7-9
CDR3: CASSLGQNYYEQYF

size: once
V: TRBV9
CDR3: CASSASGFDNEQFF

size: few
V: TRBV4-1
CDR3: CASSQYKGGYEQYF

size: NA
V: TRBV20-1
CDR3: CRAGGSGYGYTF

size: NA
V: TRBV20-1
CDR3: CSARKRGTGATSGTDTQYF

size: NA
V: TRBV7-6
CDR3: CASSSGTDQRNEKLFF

size: NA
V: TRBV18
CDR3: CASSRQGLEDNEQFF

size: NA
V: TRBV28
CDR3: CASSPTPGTGGPRVYEQYF

size: NA
V: TRBV9
CDR3: CASSVPFGAGANVLTF

size: NA
V: TRBV24-1
CDR3: CATSDWGRQETQYF

size: NA
V: TRBV7-6
CDR3: CASSPRTGSPEAFF

size: NA
V: TRBV10-3
CDR3: CAISEGTGPNYGYTF

size: few
V: TRBV5-1
CDR3: CASSEEGPGKQFF

size: NA
V: TRBV9
CDR3: CASSETSGIYNEQFF

size: few
V: TRBV5-1
CDR3: CASSYDRVDTGELFF

size: NA
V: TRBV7-9
CDR3: CASTQGTDSDNEQFF

size: NA
V: TRBV24-1
CDR3: CATSDYTAGVQETQYF

size: NA
V: TRBV6-1
CDR3: CASSEEFSGYTF

size: few
V: TRBV5-1
CDR3: CASTTGQSTDTQYF

size: few
V: TRBV5-1
CDR3: CASSPDRVEYGYTF

size: many
V: TRBV27
CDR3: CASKRGQGTYNSPLHF

size: few
V: TRBV12-3/TRBV12-4
CDR3: CASSSGTGGQKGYTF

size: NA
V: TRBV5-6
CDR3: CASSSLQVYEQYF

size: few
V: TRBV7-9
CDR3: CASSLRGLRFVFF

size: NA
V: TRBV6-5
CDR3: CASSLGLTPKGEQFF

size: few
V: TRBV15
CDR3: CATLNDRGHTDTQYF

size: many
V: TRBV4-1
CDR3: CASSQERVTGDLGNQPQHF